The T cell receptor beta chain under discussion was sequenced for a study of T cell responses to AZD1222 COVID-19 vaccine. Whole-study results and caveats: Donors, mostly white British, included more females; clonal diversity was possibly underestimated.

Some clones are missing from TCRdb's copy, which holds only in-frame ones; the method was immunoSEQ multiplex PCR. In the table there are about 94,000 clones, approximately 90% of which are singletons. As regards this clone: Its antigen remains unknown.

CDR1 ENHRY and CDR2 SYGVKD come from the germline V gene. After removal of 6 bases from V and 7 bases from J, the junction contained 9 bases not matched to a gene. The CDR3 totals 14 residues. The J gene is TRBJ1-5, the V gene TRBV10-3; 7 bases line up with TRBD1. The sequencing used peripheral blood, collected 28 days after the second AZD1222 dose. The TCR comes from an adult who received the AZD1222 COVID-19 vaccine. DNA for the CDR3: TGTGCCATCAGGCCAGGGGGTTCGGGGCAGCCCCAGCATTTT. Translated, it gives CAIRPGGSGQPQHF.